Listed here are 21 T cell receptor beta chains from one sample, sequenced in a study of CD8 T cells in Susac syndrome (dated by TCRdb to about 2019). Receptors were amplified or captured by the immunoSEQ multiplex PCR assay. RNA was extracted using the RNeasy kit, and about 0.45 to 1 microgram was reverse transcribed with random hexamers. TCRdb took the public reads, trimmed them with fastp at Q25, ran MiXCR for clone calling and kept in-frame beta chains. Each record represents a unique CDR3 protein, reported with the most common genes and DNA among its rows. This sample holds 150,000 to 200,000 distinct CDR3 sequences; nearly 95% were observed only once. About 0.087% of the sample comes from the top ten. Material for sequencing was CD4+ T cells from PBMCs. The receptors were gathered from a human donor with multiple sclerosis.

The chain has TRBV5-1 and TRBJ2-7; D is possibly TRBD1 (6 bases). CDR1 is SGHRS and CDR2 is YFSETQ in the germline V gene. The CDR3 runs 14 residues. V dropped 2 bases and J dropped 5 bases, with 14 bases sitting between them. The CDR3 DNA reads TGCGCCAGCAGCTTTGGGGGCCTCTCGAACGAGCAGTACTTC. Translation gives CASSFGGLSNEQYF.

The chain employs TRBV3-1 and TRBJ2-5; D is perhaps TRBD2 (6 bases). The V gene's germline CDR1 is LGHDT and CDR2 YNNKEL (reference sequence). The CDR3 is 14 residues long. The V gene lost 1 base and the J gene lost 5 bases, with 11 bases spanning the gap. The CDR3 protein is CASSQGGRTETQYF. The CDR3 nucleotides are TGTGCCAGCAGCCAAGGTGGGAGGACCGAGACCCAGTACTTC.

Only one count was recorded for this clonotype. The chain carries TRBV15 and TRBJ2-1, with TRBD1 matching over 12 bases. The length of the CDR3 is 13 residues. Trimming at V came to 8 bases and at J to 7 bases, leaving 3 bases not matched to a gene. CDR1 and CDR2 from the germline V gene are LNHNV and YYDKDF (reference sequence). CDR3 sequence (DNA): TGTGCCACCTGGGACAGGGGGCCTAATGAGCAGTTCTTC. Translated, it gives CATWDRGPNEQFF.

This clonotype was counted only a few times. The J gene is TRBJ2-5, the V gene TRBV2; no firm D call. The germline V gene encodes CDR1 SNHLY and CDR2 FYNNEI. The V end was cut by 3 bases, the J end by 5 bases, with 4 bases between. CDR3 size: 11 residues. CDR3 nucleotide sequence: TGTGCCAGCAGTGAGGTGGAGACCCAGTACTTC. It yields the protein CASSEVETQYF.

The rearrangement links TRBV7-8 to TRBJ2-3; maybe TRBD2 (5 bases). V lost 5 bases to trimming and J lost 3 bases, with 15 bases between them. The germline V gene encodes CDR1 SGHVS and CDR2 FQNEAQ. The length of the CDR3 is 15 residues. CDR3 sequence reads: CASSREMGRTDTQYF. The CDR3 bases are TGTGCCAGCAGCCGAGAGATGGGGAGAACAGATACGCAGTATTTT.

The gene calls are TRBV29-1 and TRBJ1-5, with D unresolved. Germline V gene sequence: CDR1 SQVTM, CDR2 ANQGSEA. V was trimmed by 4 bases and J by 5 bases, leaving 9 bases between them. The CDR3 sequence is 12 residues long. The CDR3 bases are TGCAGCGTTGCGAGGTCAGATCAGCCCCAGCATTTT. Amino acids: CSVARSDQPQHF.

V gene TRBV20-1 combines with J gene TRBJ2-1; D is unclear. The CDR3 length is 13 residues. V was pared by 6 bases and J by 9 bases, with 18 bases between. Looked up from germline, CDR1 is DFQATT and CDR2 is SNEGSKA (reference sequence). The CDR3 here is CSAPGSSGREQFF. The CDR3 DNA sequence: TGCAGTGCCCCTGGCTCATCGGGCCGTGAGCAGTTCTTC.

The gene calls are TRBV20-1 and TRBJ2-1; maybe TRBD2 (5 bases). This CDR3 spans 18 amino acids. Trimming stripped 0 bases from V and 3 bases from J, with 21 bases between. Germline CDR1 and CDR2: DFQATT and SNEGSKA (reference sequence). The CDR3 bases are TGCAGTGCTAGAGATAGCCAAAGGAGCGGCTCCGTCTACAATGAGCAGTTCTTC. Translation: CSARDSQRSGSVYNEQFF.

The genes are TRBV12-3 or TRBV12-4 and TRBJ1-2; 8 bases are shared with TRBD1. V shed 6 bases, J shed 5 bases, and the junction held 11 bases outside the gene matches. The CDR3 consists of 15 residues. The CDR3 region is CASSRPGTGPYGYTF. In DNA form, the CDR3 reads TGTGCCAGCAGCAGACCCGGGACAGGACCTTATGGCTACACCTTC.

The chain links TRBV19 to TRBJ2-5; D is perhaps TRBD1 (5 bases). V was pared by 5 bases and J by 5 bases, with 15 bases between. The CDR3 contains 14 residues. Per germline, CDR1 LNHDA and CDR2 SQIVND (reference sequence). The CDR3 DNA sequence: TGTGCCAGTAGTTTCAGGGAAGGGGCTGAGACCCAGTACTTC. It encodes CASSFREGAETQYF.

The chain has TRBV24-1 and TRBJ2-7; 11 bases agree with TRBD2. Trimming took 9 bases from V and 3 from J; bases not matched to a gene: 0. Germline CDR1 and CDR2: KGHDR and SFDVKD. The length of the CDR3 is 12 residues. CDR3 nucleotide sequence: TGTGCCACCGGGACTAGCGGCTACGAGCAGTACTTC. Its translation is CATGTSGYEQYF.

The CDR3 region has the DNA TGTGCCAGCAGCTTCCTCAGGGGCGCCTATGGCTACACCTTC. Protein product: CASSFLRGAYGYTF. This chain joins TRBV7-2 and TRBJ1-2; weak D call: TRBD1 (6 bases). The germline gives CDR1 SGHTA, CDR2 FQGNSA. This CDR3 contains 14 residues. The V gene lost 3 bases and the J gene lost 4 bases, with 12 bases spanning the gap. Full variable domain (rest looked up from reference TRBV7-2 and TRBJ1-2): GAGVSQSPSNKVTEKGKDVELRCDPISGHTALYWYRQSLGQGLEFLIYFQGNSAPDKSGLPSDRFSAERTGGSVSTLTIQRTQQEDSAVYLCASSFLRGAYGYTFGSGTRLTVV.

DNA of the CDR3: TGTGCCAGCAGCGTAATTGGGAGGGGACCCTCACCCCTCCACTTT. Translating it yields CASSVIGRGPSPLHF. The chain employs TRBV9 and TRBJ1-6, with D perhaps TRBD1 (5 bases). Between the trimmed V and J ends, which lost 1 base and 10 bases, there was a span of 15 bases. There are 15 residues in the CDR3. CDR1 and CDR2 (germline): SGDLS, YYNGEE.

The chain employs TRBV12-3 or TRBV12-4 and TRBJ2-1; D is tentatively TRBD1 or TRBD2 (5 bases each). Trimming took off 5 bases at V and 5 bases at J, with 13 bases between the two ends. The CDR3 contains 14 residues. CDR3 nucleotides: TGTGCCAGCAGTCCCGGGACCCTAAACAATGAGCAGTTCTTC. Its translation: CASSPGTLNNEQFF.

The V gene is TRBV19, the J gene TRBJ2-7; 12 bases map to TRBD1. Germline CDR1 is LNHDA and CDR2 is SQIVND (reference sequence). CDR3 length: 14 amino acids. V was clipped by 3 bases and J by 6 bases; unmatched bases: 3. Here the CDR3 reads CASSMRDRGLEQYF. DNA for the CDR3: TGTGCCAGTAGTATGCGGGACAGGGGGCTCGAGCAGTACTTC.

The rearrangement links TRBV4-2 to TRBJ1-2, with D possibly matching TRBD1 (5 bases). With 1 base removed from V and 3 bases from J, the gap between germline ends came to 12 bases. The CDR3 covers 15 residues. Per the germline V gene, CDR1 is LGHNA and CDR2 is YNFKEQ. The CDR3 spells CASSQVGGIYYGYTF. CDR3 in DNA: TGTGCCAGCAGCCAAGTGGGGGGGATCTACTATGGCTACACCTTC.

The CDR3 is CASSVGALADPTDTQYF. In DNA form, the CDR3 reads TGTGCCAGCAGCGTAGGGGCACTAGCGGATCCCACAGATACGCAGTATTTT. V and J are TRBV9 and TRBJ2-3; the match to TRBD2 covers 8 bases. J lost 2 bases, V lost 0 bases, and 8 bases had no gene match. Germline CDR1 SGDLS, CDR2 YYNGEE. The CDR3 extends over 17 amino acids.

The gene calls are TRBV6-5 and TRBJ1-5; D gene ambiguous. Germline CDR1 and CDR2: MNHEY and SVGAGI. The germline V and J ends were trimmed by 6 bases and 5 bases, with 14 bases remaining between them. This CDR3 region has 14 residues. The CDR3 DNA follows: TGTGCCAGCAGCCCCTGGCGGGGAGATCAGCCCCAGCATTTT. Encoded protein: CASSPWRGDQPQHF.

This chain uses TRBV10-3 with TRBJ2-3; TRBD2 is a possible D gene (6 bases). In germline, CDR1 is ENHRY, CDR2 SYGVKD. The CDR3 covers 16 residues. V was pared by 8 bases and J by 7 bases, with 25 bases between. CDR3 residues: CAIRGGERPLEHTQYF. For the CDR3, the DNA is TGTGCCATCCGGGGCGGGGAAAGACCCCTCGAACATACGCAGTATTTT.

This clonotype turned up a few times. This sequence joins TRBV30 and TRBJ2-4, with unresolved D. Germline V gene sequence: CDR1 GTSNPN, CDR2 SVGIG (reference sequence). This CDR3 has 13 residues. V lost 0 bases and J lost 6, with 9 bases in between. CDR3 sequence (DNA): TGTGCCTGGAGTGTAATGGGCCCAAACATTCAGTACTTC. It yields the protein CAWSVMGPNIQYF.

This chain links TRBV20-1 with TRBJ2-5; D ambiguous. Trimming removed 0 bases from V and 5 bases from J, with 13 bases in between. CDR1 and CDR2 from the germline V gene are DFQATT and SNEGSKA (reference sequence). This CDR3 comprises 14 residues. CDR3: CSARDRSSVETQYF. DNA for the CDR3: TGCAGTGCTAGAGATCGCTCTTCCGTCGAGACCCAGTACTTC.